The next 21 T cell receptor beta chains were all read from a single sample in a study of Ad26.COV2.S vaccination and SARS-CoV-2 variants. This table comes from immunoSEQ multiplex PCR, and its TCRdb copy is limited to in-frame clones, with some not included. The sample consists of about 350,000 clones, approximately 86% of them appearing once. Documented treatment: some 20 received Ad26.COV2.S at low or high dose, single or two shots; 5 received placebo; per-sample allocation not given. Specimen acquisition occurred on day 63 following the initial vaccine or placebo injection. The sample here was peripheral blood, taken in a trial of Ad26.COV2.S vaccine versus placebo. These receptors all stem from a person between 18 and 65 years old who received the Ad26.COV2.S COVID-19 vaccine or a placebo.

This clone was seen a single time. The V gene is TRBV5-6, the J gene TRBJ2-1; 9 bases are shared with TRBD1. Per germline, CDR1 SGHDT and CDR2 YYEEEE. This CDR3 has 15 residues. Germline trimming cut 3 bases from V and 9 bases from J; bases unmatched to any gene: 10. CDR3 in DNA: TGTGCCAGCAGCTACCGGGACAGGGTGGAGCGTGAGCAGTTCTTC. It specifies CASSYRDRVEREQFF.

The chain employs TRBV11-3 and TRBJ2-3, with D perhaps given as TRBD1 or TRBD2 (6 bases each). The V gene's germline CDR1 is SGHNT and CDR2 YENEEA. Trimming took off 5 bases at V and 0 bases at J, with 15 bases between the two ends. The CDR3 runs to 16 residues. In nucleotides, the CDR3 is TGTGCCAGCAGCCCCGTATCGGGGGCGAGCACAGATACGCAGTATTTT. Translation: CASSPVSGASTDTQYF.

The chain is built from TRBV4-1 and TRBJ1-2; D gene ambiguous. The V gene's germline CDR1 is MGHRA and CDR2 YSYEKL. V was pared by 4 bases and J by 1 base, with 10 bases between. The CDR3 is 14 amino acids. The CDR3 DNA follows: TGCGCCAGCAGCCGTGACACGGTTAACTATGGCTACACCTTC. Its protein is CASSRDTVNYGYTF.

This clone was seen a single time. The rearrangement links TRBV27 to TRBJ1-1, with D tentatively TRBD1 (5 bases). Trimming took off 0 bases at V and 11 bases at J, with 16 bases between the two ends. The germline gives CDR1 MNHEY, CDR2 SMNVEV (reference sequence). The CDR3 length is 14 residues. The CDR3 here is CASSLSRGSERAFF. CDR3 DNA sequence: TGTGCCAGCAGTTTATCGCGGGGGTCGGAGCGGGCTTTCTTT.

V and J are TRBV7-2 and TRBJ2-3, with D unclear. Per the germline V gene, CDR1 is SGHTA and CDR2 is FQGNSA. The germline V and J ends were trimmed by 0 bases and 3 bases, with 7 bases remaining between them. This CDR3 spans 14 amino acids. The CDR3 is CASSLALQTDTQYF. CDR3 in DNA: TGTGCCAGCAGCTTAGCGCTACAGACAGATACGCAGTATTTT.

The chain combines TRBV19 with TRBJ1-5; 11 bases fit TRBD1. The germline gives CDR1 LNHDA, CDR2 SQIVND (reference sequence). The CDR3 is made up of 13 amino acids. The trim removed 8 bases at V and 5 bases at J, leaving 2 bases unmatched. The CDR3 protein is CASGQGAYQPQHF. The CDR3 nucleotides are TGTGCCAGTGGACAGGGGGCTTATCAGCCCCAGCATTTT. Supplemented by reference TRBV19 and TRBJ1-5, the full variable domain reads DGGITQSPKYLFRKEGQNVTLSCEQNLNHDAMYWYRQDPGQGLRLIYYSQIVNDFQKGDIAEGYSVSREKKESFPLTVTSAQKNPTAFYLCASGQGAYQPQHFGDGTRLSIL.

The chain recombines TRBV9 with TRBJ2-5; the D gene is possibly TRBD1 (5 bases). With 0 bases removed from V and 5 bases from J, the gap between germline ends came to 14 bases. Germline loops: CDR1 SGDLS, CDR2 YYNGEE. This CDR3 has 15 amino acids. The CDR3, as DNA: TGTGCCAGCAGCGTAGATGGCAGGGTCGGGGAGACCCAGTACTTC. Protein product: CASSVDGRVGETQYF.

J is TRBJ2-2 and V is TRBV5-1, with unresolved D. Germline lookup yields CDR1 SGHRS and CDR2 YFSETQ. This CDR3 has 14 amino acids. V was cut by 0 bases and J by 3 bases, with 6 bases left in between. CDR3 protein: CASSLGSHTGELFF. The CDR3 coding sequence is TGCGCCAGCAGCTTGGGGAGTCACACCGGGGAGCTGTTTTTT.

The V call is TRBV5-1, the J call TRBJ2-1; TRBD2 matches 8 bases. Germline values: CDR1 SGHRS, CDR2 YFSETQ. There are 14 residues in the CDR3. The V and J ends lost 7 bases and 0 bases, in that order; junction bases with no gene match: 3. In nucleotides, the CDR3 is TGCGCCAGCGGCGGGGGGAGCTCCTACAATGAGCAGTTCTTC. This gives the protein CASGGGSSYNEQFF.

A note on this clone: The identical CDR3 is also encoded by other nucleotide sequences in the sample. The CDR3 DNA reads TGTGCCAGCAGCCAAGAAGGAGGCTACACCTTC. Protein: CASSQEGGYTF. V is TRBV3-1 (or the pseudogene TRBV3-2) and J is TRBJ1-2; D gene ambiguous. Trimming shortened V by 0 bases and J by 8 bases, and 4 bases separated the two germline ends. Germline CDR1 is LGHDT and CDR2 is YNNKEL (reference sequence). This CDR3 spans 11 amino acids.

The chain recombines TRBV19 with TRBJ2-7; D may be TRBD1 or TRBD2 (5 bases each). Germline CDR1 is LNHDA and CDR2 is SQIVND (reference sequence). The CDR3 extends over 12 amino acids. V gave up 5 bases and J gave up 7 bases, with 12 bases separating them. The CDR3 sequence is CASSAGPGEQYF. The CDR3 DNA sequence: TGTGCCAGTAGTGCGGGTCCAGGGGAGCAGTACTTC.

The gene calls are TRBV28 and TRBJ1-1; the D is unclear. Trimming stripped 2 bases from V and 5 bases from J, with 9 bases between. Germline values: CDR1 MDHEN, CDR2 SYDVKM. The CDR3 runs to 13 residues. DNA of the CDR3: TGTGCCAGCAGTTTAAGGCTTCGGACTGAAGCTTTCTTT. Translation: CASSLRLRTEAFF. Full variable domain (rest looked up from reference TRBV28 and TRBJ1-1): DVKVTQSSRYLVKRTGEKVFLECVQDMDHENMFWYRQDPGLGLRLIYFSYDVKMKEKGDIPEGYSVSREKKERFSLILESASTNQTSMYLCASSLRLRTEAFFGQGTRLTVV.

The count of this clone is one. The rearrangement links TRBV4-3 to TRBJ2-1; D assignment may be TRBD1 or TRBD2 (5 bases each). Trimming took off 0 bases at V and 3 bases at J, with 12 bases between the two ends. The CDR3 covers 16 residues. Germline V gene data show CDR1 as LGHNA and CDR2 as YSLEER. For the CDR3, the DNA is TGCGCCAGCAGCCAAGATCTGGGGACCCTCTACAATGAGCAGTTCTTC. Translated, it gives CASSQDLGTLYNEQFF.

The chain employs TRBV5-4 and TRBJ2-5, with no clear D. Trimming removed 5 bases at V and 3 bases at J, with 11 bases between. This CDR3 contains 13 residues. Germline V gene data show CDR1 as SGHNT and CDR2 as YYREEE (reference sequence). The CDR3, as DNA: TGTGCCAGCAGTAGCCCCCGGGAAGAGACCCAGTACTTC. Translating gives CASSSPREETQYF.

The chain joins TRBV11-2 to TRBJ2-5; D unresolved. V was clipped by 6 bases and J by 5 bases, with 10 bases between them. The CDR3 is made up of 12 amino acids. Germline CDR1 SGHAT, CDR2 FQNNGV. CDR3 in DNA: TGTGCCAGCAGGCAAAACGGGGAGACCCAGTACTTC. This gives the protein CASRQNGETQYF.

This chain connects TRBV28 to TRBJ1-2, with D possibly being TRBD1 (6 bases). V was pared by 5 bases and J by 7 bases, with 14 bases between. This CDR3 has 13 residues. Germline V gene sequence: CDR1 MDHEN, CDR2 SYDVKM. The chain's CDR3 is CASSPGVVAGYTF. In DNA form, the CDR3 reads TGTGCCAGCAGTCCAGGGGTCGTTGCTGGCTACACCTTC.

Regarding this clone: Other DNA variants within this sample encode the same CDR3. In DNA, the CDR3 is TGTGCCAGCAGTCTTTGGACAGGCGAGACCCAGTACTTC. This gives the protein CASSLWTGETQYF. This chain joins TRBV12-3 or TRBV12-4 and TRBJ2-5; TRBD1 matches at 7 bases. This CDR3 contains 13 residues. Trimming at V came to 5 bases and at J to 5 bases, leaving 5 bases not matched to a gene.

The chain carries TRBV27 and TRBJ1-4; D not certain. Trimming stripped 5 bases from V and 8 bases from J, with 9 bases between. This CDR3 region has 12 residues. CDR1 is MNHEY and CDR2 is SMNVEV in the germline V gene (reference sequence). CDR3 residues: CASSKHGEKLFF. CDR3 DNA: TGTGCCAGCAGTAAACACGGGGAAAAACTGTTTTTT.

The DNA for the CDR3 is TGTGCCAGCAGAGGGACCTTTAGGGGCTATGGCTACACCTTC. The encoded protein is CASRGTFRGYGYTF. The rearrangement joins TRBV6-5 to TRBJ1-2, with a possible D match to TRBD1 (5 bases). The germline gives CDR1 MNHEY, CDR2 SVGAGI. Trimming left V 6 bases short and J 4 bases short, with 15 bases between. The CDR3 has 14 residues.

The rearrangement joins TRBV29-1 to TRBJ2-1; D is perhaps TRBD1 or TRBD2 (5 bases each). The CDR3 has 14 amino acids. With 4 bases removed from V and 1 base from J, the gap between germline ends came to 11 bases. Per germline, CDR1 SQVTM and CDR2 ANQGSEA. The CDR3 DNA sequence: TGCAGCGTTGCTGCTGGGGGATCCTACAATGAGCAGTTCTTC. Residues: CSVAAGGSYNEQFF.

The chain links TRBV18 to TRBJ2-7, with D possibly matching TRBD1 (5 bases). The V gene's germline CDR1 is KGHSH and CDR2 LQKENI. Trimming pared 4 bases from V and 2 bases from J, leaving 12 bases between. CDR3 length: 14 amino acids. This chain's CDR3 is CASSRDSPAYEQYF. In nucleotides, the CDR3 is TGTGCCAGCTCACGCGACAGTCCCGCCTACGAGCAGTACTTC.